The rows below give T cell receptor beta chains drawn from one sample of a study of T cells in Graves' hyperthyroidism and ophthalmopathy. Each CDR3 protein gets one entry after TCRdb re-called the multiplex PCR reads with MiXCR. Of 220,000 or so distinct CDR3 sequences listed, around 15% are singletons. The material sequenced was blood. Source of these receptors: a woman younger than 30 with Graves' ophthalmopathy. Both conserved end residues are part of each CDR3. The D gene is left open where the match is weak. Only part of the rows carry a size: once, few, many, or a class if the clone is expanded.

DNA	CDR3	length	size	V	J	D
TGTGCCAGCAGCGACCCTCGGGCGGGAGGGCCGAGTGAGCAGTTCTTC	CASSDPRAGGPSEQFF	16	-	TRBV9	TRBJ2-1	TRBD2
TGCGCCAGCAGCCCCGAGGGGGACTCCGGCCCGAGAGAGACCCAGTACTTC	CASSPEGDSGPRETQYF	17	many	TRBV5-1	TRBJ2-5	-
TGCGCCAGCAGCCAAGGGGACAGGGAGGACTATGGCTACACCTTC	CASSQGDREDYGYTF	15	many	TRBV4-1	TRBJ1-2	TRBD1
TGCGCCAGCAGCTTCAGGGGTTCATACGAGCAGTACTTC	CASSFRGSYEQYF	13	many	TRBV4-1	TRBJ2-7	-
TGCAGTGCTAAAGGACAGGGCCACTCCTACAATGAGCAGTTCTTC	CSAKGQGHSYNEQFF	15	-	TRBV20-1	TRBJ2-1	TRBD1
TGTGCCAGCAGCCTGGGACAGGGGGTTGGCTACACCTTC	CASSLGQGVGYTF	13	-	TRBV3-1	TRBJ1-2	TRBD1
TGTGCCAGCAGTTCTCTCGGGACAGGGGGGCAGACCCAGTACTTC	CASSSLGTGGQTQYF	15	-	TRBV28	TRBJ2-5	TRBD1
TGTGCCAGCAGCCCCCCCGGGACAGGAGCCTACAATGAGCAGTTCTTC	CASSPPGTGAYNEQFF	16	many	TRBV9	TRBJ2-1	TRBD1
TGTGCCAGCAGCATCCATACCAACTACGAGCAGTACTTC	CASSIHTNYEQYF	13	many	TRBV11-3	TRBJ2-7	-
TGTGCCAGCAGCCCTCGTGGAGGGCGAGGCAATGAGCAGTTCTTC	CASSPRGGRGNEQFF	15	many	TRBV7-9	TRBJ2-1	-
TGCAGTGCTAGGGCTAGCGGGAGATCGTACGAGCAGTACTTC	CSARASGRSYEQYF	14	few	TRBV20-1	TRBJ2-7	TRBD2
TGTGCCAGCAGCCCCGGGACCGTGGACTCCTACGAGCAGTACTTC	CASSPGTVDSYEQYF	15	few	TRBV9	TRBJ2-7	-
TGTGCCAGCAGGGCCTACAGGGGGCGCGCCACTGAAGCTTTCTTT	CASRAYRGRATEAFF	15	many	TRBV2	TRBJ1-1	TRBD1
TGTGCCAGCTCACCACCGCAATTCCTAGAGGATGAGCAGTTCTTC	CASSPPQFLEDEQFF	15	many	TRBV18	TRBJ2-1	-
TGTGCCAGCAGCCAGGGACTGCCCCTCCACTTT	CASSQGLPLHF	11	many	TRBV5-5	TRBJ1-6	-
TGCAGCGTCTCCTACCCCGGGACTAGCGGGAATGGTAGAAATGAGCAGTTCTTC	CSVSYPGTSGNGRNEQFF	18	-	TRBV29-1	TRBJ2-1	TRBD2
TGTGCCAGCAGCTTTTTAGGACCCCCCGGGGAGCTGTTTTTT	CASSFLGPPGELFF	14	-	TRBV7-3	TRBJ2-2	-
TGCGCCAGCAGCCCCGGGACAGGGAACAATGAGCAGTTCTTC	CASSPGTGNNEQFF	14	many	TRBV4-1	TRBJ2-1	TRBD1
TGTGCCAGCAGTCGTCGTAGCGGGGCTAAAACAGATACGCAGTATTTT	CASSRRSGAKTDTQYF	16	-	TRBV28	TRBJ2-3	TRBD2
TGTGCCAGCAATCTTAAAGGGGCAAAACTGTTTTTT	CASNLKGAKLFF	12	many	TRBV28	TRBJ1-4	-
TGTGCCAGCAGTTCTCTAGCGGGGGGGGGCCCTACGCAGTATTTT	CASSSLAGGGPTQYF	15	many	TRBV27	TRBJ2-3	TRBD2
TGTGCCAGCAGTTCAGGGGGAAGCGGCACTGAAGCTTTCTTT	CASSSGGSGTEAFF	14	-	TRBV6-5	TRBJ1-1	TRBD1
TGTGCCAGCAGTTTATTGGCTAGCGGGGGGTTCAATGAGCAGTTCTTC	CASSLLASGGFNEQFF	16	many	TRBV27	TRBJ2-1	TRBD2
TGCAGTGCTAGCGACGGGAGCGAGCAGTACTTC	CSASDGSEQYF	11	-	TRBV20-1	TRBJ2-7	-
TGCAGTGCTAGTAAACAGGGGGCAGCCACTGAAGCTTTCTTT	CSASKQGAATEAFF	14	-	TRBV20-1	TRBJ1-1	TRBD1
TGTGCCGGCAGCTTGTCAGGGGACGAAAAACTGTTTTTT	CAGSLSGDEKLFF	13	few	TRBV5-5	TRBJ1-4	-
TGTGCCAGCAGCAAGATAATGAACACTGAAGCTTTCTTT	CASSKIMNTEAFF	13	many	TRBV7-6	TRBJ1-1	-
TGTGCCAGCAGTGAAGGACTAGCGGGAGTTTTCACAGATACGCAGTATTTT	CASSEGLAGVFTDTQYF	17	-	TRBV2	TRBJ2-3	TRBD2
TGTGCCATCAGCGGGACTGACGGGGCCTACGAGCAGTACTTC	CAISGTDGAYEQYF	14	many	TRBV10-3	TRBJ2-7	-
TGTGCCATAGGGACACCGCCAACCTACGAGCAGTACTTC	CAIGTPPTYEQYF	13	many	TRBV15	TRBJ2-7	-
TGTGCCAGCAGCTTGTCCTTTAACTATGGCTACACCTTC	CASSLSFNYGYTF	13	many	TRBV6-1	TRBJ1-2	-
TGTGCCAGCAGTGCCTTGACAGGGGGAAGTCGGCAGCCCCAGCATTTT	CASSALTGGSRQPQHF	16	-	TRBV28	TRBJ1-5	TRBD1
TGCGCCAGCAGCTGGGACGGTTTCATCTCTGGGGCCAACGTCCTGACTTTC	CASSWDGFISGANVLTF	17	many	TRBV5-1	TRBJ2-6	-
TGTGCCAGTAGTATAGATCGGGCAGCTCCGAACACCGGGGAGCTGTTTTTT	CASSIDRAAPNTGELFF	17	few	TRBV19	TRBJ2-2	-
TGCAGTGCCACGGACAGGGGACTAGCGGGAGGAAACTACGAGCAGTACTTC	CSATDRGLAGGNYEQYF	17	-	TRBV20-1	TRBJ2-7	TRBD2
TGTGCCAGCAGTTCGGGACTAGCGGGGGGCCAGCGCAACGGAGAGACCCAGTACTTC	CASSSGLAGGQRNGETQYF	19	many	TRBV12-3/TRBV12-4	TRBJ2-5	TRBD2
TGCAGTGCCCTGGGGGGGGAGCTAGCCAAAAACATTCAGTACTTC	CSALGGELAKNIQYF	15	many	TRBV20-1	TRBJ2-4	TRBD2
TGTGCCAGCAGCTTACAGGCGACCTCGAACACCGGGGAGCTGTTTTTT	CASSLQATSNTGELFF	16	many	TRBV7-3	TRBJ2-2	-
TGTGCCTGGAGCGAATCCATCTCCTACGAGCAGTACTTC	CAWSESISYEQYF	13	-	TRBV30	TRBJ2-7	-
TGCGCCAGCAGCTTGGCTAGCGCTAACTACAATGAGCAGTTCTTC	CASSLASANYNEQFF	15	many	TRBV5-1	TRBJ2-1	-
TGTGCCAGCAGCTCCGGGACAGGGGGCGGATACGAGCAGTACTTC	CASSSGTGGGYEQYF	15	many	TRBV5-8	TRBJ2-7	TRBD1
TGTGCCAGCTACGGACAGGAGGTTTTAGCGGGAGGGCCAGCCTACGAGCAGTACTTC	CASYGQEVLAGGPAYEQYF	19	many	TRBV28	TRBJ2-7	TRBD2